This T cell receptor beta chain was documented in a study of blood T cell repertoires in COVID-19. Background on the study: Collection of acute and convalescent COVID-19 samples took place in the United States, Italy and Spain. T cells, B-cell-depleted T cells, or PBMCs provided the cDNA or gDNA that served as material.

This clone was picked up one time. The CDR3 length is 15 residues. CDR1 is SGHTA and CDR2 is FQGNSA in the germline V gene. Trimming removed 4 bases from V and 8 bases from J; junction bases left unmatched: 8. Repertoires were generated with immunoSEQ multiplex PCR, while TCRdb's copy carries only in-frame clones and drops some. The sample lists over 80,000 clones; 90% to 95% were seen once. The chain recombines TRBV7-2 with TRBJ1-4, with 9 nucleotides matching TRBD1. This clonotype was sampled from a human donor with active COVID-19. The donor label of this sample is uncertain. The sample was peripheral blood. In nucleotides, the CDR3 is TGTGCCAGCAGCTGGACAGGGGCCTCGGGCGAAAAACTGTTTTTT. Protein: CASSWTGASGEKLFF.